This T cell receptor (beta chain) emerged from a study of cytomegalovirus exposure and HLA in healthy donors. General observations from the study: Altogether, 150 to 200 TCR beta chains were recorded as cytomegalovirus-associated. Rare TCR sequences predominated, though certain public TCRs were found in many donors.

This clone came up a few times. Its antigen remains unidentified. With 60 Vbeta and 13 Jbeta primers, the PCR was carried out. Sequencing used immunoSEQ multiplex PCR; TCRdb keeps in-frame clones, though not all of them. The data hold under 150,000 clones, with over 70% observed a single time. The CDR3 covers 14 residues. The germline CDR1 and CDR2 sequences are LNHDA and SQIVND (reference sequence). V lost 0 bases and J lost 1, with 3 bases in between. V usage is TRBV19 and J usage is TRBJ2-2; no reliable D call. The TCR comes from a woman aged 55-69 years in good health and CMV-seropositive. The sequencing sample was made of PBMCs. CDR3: CASSIDQNTGELFF. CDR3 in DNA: TGTGCCAGTAGTATAGACCAGAACACCGGGGAGCTGTTTTTT.